This entry describes one TCR beta chain. The germline V and J ends were trimmed by 4 bases and 7 bases, with 25 bases remaining between them. The CDR3 runs to 17 residues. Germline CDR1 reads SEHNR; CDR2 reads FQNEAQ (reference sequence). These data come from a study of technical replicates of blood from several donors. Sequenced by immunoSEQ multiplex PCR; TCRdb stores in-frame clones only, minus some. The table includes roughly 62,000 clones, roughly 91% detected once. Sequencing input: PBMCs. This chain links TRBV7-9 with TRBJ1-2, with TRBD1 as a possible D gene (6 bases). This clonotype was sampled from a human donor in good health. Some clones in this sample may be carry-over from other donors' samples. The CDR3 loop is CASSSILGPQVRGGYTF. In nucleotides, the CDR3 is TGTGCCAGCAGCTCGATATTGGGACCGCAAGTCAGGGGTGGCTACACCTTC.